This T cell receptor (beta chain) emerged from a study of T cells in Graves' hyperthyroidism and ophthalmopathy. Overall study results and limits: From stable hyperthyroidism, ophthalmopathy was set apart by a 13 V-J model. Most thyroid-expanded clonotypes above 0.001 were also found in blood. Prediction of ophthalmopathy progression came a median approximately 6 months pre-onset.

The CDR3 consists of 15 residues. The germline CDR1 and CDR2 sequences are LNHDA and SQIVND (reference sequence). The V segment lost 10 bases and the J segment 12 bases; nucleotides outside the gene matches: 12. There were TCR beta CDR3 regions amplified from RNA transcripts. HTBI primers were used for first-round RT-PCR of the TCR CDR3. TCRdb reprocessed the multiplex PCR reads via MiXCR and lists one record per CDR3 protein. The table lists some 700,000 distinct CDR3 sequences, 15% to 20% of them singletons. Exclusion criteria comprised uncontrolled infection, other autoimmune disease, pregnancy or lactation. Regarding this clonotype: Its antigen is undetermined.

The gene calls are TRBV19 and TRBJ2-1; 16 bases match TRBD2. This sequence originates from a man in his fifties or sixties with Graves' hyperthyroidism. Sequencing input: blood. CDR3 coding DNA: TGTGCCACTTCCGGGACTAGCGGGAGGGGGATCGGGCAGTTCTTC. This encodes CATSGTSGRGIGQFF.